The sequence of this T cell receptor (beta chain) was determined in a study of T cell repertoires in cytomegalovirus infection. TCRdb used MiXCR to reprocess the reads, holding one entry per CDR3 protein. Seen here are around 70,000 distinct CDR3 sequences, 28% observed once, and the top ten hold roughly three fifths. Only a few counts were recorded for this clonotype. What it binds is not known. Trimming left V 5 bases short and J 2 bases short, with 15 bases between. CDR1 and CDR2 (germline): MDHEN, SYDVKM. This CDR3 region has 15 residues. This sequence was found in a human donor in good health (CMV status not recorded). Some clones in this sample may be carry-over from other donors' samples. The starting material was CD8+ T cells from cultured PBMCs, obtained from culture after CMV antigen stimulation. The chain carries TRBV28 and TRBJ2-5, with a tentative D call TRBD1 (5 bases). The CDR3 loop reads CASSTSRQGQETQYF. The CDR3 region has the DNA TGTGCCAGCAGTACATCCCGGCAGGGTCAAGAGACCCAGTACTTC.